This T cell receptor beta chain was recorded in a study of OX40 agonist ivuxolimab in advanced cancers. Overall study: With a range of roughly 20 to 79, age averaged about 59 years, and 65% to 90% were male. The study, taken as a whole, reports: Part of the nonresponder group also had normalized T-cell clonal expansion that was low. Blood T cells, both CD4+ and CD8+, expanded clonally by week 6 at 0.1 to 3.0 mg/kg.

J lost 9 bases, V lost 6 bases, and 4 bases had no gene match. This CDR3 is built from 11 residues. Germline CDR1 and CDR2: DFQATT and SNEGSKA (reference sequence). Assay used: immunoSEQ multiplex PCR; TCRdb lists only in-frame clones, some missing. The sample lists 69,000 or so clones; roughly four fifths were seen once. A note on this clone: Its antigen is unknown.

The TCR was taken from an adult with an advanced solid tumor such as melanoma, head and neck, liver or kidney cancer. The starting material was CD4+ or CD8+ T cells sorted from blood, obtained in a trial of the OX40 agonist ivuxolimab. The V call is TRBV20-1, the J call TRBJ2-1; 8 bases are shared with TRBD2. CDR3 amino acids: CSAEREFEQFF. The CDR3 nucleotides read TGCAGTGCGGAGCGGGAGTTTGAGCAGTTCTTC.